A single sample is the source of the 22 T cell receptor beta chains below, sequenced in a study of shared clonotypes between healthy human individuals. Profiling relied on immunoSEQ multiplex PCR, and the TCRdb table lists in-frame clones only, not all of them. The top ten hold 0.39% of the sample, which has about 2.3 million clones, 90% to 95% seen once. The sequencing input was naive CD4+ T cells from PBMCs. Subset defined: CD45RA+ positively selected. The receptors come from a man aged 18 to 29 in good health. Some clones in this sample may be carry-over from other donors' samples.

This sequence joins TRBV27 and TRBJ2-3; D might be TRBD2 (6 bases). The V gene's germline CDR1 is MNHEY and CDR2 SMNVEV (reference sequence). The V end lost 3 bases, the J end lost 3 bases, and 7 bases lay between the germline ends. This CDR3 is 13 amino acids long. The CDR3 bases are TGTGCCAGCAGTTTGCGGGAAACAGATACGCAGTATTTT. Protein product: CASSLRETDTQYF.

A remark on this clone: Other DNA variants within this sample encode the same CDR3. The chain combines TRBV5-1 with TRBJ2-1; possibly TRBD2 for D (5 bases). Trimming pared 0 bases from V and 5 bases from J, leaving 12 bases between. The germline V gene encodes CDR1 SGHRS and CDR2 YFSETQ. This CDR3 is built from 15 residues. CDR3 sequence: CASSLELAGNNEQFF. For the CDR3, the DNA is TGCGCCAGCAGCTTGGAGCTCGCCGGGAACAATGAGCAGTTCTTC. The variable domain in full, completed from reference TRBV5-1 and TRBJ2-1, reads KAGVTQTPRYLIKTRGQQVTLSCSPISGHRSVSWYQQTPGQGLQFLFEYFSETQRNKGNFPGRFSGRQFSNSRSEMNVSTLELGDSALYLCASSLELAGNNEQFFGPGTRLTVL.

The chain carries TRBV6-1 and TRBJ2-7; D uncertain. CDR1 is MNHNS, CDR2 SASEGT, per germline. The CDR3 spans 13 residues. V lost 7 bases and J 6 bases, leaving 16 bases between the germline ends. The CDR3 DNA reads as TGTGCCAGCAATTCCTTGAGATCTGGCGAGCAGTACTTC. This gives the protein CASNSLRSGEQYF.

CDR3 residues: CASSDKGRDTDTQYF. In DNA, the CDR3 is TGTGCCAGCAGTGATAAGGGGCGGGACACAGATACGCAGTATTTT. This chain connects TRBV6-1 to TRBJ2-3; perhaps TRBD2 as D (6 bases). Germline V CDR1 and CDR2: MNHNS, SASEGT. CDR3 size: 15 residues. Trimming took 3 bases from V and 2 from J, leaving 12 bases between them.

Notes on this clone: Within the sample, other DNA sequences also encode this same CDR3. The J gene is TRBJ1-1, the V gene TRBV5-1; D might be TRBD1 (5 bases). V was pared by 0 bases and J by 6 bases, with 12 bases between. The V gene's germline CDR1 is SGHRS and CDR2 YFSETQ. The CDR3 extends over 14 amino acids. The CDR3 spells CASSLGQGGAEAFF. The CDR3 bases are TGCGCCAGCAGCTTGGGGCAGGGAGGGGCTGAAGCTTTCTTT.

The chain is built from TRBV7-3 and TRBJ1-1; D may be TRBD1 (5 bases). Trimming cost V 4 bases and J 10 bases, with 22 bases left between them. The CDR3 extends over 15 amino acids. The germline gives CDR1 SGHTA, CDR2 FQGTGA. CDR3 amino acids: CASSSTGPRGVGAFF. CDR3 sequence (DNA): TGTGCCAGCAGCTCCACGGGACCTAGAGGCGTTGGAGCTTTCTTT. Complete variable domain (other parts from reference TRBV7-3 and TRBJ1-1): GAGVSQTPSNKVTEKGKYVELRCDPISGHTALYWYRQSLGQGPEFLIYFQGTGAADDSGLPNDRFFAVRPEGSVSTLKIQRTERGDSAVYLCASSSTGPRGVGAFFGQGTRLTVV.

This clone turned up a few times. The DNA for the CDR3 is TGTGCCAGCACCTCCCAGGCTAACACTGAAGCTTTCTTT. Encoded protein: CASTSQANTEAFF. The V gene is TRBV27, the J gene TRBJ1-1; D uncertain. The V gene's germline CDR1 is MNHEY and CDR2 SMNVEV (reference sequence). The CDR3 consists of 13 residues. V lost 7 bases and J lost 2, with 11 bases in between.

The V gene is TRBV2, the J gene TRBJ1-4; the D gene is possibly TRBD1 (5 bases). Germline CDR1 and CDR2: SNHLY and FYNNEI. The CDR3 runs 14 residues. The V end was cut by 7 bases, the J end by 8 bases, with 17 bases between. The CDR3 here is CASKGGALQEKLFF. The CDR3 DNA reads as TGTGCCAGCAAAGGAGGGGCGCTTCAAGAAAAACTGTTTTTT.

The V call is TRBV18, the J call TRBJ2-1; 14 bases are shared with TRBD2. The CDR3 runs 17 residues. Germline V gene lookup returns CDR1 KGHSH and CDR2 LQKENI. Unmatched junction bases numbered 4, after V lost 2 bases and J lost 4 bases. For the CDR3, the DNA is TGTGCCAGCTCACCATATGGACTAGCGGGAGGATACAATGAGCAGTTCTTC. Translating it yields CASSPYGLAGGYNEQFF.

CDR3 in DNA: TGCGCCAGCAGCTTGCCGACAGGGCCTAAATGGGGGACCCAGTACTTC. This gives the protein CASSLPTGPKWGTQYF. The chain links TRBV5-1 to TRBJ2-5, with 7 bases matching TRBD1. CDR3 size: 16 residues. Germline CDR1 reads SGHRS; CDR2 reads YFSETQ. Losses at the gene ends were 1 base for V and 7 bases for J; bases not matched to a gene: 13.

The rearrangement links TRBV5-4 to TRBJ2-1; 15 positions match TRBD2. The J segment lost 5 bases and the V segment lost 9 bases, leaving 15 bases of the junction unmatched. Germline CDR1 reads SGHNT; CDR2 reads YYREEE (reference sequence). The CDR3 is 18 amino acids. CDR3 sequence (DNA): TGTGCCATCCGGACTAGCGGGAGGGGTCCCGCATCTGACAATGAGCAGTTCTTC. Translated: CAIRTSGRGPASDNEQFF.

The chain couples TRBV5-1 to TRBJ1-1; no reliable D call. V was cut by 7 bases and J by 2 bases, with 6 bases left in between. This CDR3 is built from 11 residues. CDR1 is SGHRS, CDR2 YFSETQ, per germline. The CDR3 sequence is CASVGNTEAFF. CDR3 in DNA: TGCGCCAGCGTAGGAAACACTGAAGCTTTCTTT.

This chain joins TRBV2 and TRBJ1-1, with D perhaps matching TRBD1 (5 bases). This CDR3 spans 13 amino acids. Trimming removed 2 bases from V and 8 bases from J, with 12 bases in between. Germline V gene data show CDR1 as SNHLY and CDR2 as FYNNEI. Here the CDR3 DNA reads TGTGCCAGCAGTGAACTCAGGGAAATGGAAGCTTTCTTT. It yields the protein CASSELREMEAFF.

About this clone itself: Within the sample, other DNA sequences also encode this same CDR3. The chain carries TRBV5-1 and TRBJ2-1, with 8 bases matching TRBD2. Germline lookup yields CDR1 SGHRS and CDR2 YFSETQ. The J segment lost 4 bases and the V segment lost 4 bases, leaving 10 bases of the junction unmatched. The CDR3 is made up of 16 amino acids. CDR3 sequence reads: CASSLPTSGAYNEQFF. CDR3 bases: TGCGCCAGCAGCCTGCCAACTAGCGGCGCATACAATGAGCAGTTCTTC.

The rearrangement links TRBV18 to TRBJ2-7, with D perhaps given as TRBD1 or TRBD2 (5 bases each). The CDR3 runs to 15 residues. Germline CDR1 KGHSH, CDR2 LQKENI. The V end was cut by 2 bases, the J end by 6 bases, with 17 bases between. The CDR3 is CASSPSQGRDREQYF. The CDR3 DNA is TGTGCCAGCTCACCATCGCAGGGACGGGACCGCGAGCAGTACTTC. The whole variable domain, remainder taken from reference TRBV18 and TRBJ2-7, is NAGVMQNPRHLVRRRGQEARLRCSPMKGHSHVYWYRQLPEEGLKFMVYLQKENIIDESGMPKERFSAEFPKEGPSILRIQQVVRGDSAAYFCASSPSQGRDREQYFGPGTRLTVT.

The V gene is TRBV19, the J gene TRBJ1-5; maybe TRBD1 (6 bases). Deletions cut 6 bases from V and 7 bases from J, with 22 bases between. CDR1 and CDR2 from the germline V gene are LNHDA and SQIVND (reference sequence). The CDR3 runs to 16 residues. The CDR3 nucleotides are TGTGCCAGTAGCCCTGCGGGACTCAGGGGTCAGCAGCCCCAGCATTTT. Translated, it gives CASSPAGLRGQQPQHF. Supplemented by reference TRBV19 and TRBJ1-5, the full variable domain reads DGGITQSPKYLFRKEGQNVTLSCEQNLNHDAMYWYRQDPGQGLRLIYYSQIVNDFQKGDIAEGYSVSREKKESFPLTVTSAQKNPTAFYLCASSPAGLRGQQPQHFGDGTRLSIL.

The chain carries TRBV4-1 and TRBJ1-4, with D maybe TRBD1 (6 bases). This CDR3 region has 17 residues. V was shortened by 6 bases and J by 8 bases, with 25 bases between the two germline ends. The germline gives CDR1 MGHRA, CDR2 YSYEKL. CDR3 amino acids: CASRGFGFGAGEEKLFF. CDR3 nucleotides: TGCGCCAGCAGGGGGTTTGGGTTCGGGGCAGGGGAAGAAAAACTGTTTTTT.

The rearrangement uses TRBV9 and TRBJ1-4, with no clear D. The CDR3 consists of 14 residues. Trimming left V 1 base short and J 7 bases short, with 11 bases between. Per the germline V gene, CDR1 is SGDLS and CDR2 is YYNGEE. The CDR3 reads CASSVRSRGEKLFF. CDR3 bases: TGTGCCAGCAGCGTAAGGTCCAGAGGTGAAAAACTGTTTTTT.

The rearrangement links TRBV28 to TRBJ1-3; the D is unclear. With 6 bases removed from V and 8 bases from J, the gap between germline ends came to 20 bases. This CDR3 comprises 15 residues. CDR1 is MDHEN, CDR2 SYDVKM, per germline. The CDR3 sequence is CASSAPVPRADTIYF. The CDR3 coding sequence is TGTGCCAGCAGCGCGCCCGTTCCACGGGCGGACACCATATATTTT.

The CDR3, as DNA: TGTGCCAGCAGTGAAGCTTACACCGACAGGGGGAGCTCCTACAATGAGCAGTTCTTC. It translates to CASSEAYTDRGSSYNEQFF. The rearrangement joins TRBV6-1 to TRBJ2-1; 9 bases are shared with TRBD1. CDR1 and CDR2 (germline): MNHNS, SASEGT. J was trimmed by 0 bases and V by 0 bases; bases with no gene match: 9. CDR3 length equals 19 residues.

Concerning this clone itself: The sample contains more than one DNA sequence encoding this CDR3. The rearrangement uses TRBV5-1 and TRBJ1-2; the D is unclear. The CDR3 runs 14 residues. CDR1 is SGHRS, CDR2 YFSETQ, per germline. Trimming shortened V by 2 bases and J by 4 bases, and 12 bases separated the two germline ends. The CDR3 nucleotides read TGCGCCAGCAGCTTATCCCAAGGGAGCTATGGCTACACCTTC. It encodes CASSLSQGSYGYTF.

The CDR3 DNA is TGTGCCAGCAGATCCCTAGCGGAGTCGAACACCGGGGAGCTGTTTTTT. This sequence encodes CASRSLAESNTGELFF. This chain uses TRBV2 with TRBJ2-2, with TRBD2 identical over 7 bases. The CDR3 consists of 16 residues. CDR1 is SNHLY and CDR2 is FYNNEI in the germline V gene. The trim removed 6 bases at V and 0 bases at J, leaving 7 bases unmatched.